This TCR beta chain was identified during a study of shared clonotypes between healthy human individuals. Comment on this clone: Its matching antigen is unknown.

CDR1 and CDR2 from the germline V gene are MDHEN and SYDVKM. V gave up 6 bases and J gave up 1 base; unmatched junction bases: 24. There are 22 residues in the CDR3. Study-level points and caveats: Owing to a small donor count, the genetic and exposure-history diversity represented was limited. Of the naive CD4 clonotypes, roughly 5% were shared across a handful of donors.

Evenly divided among several immunoSEQ plates was the genomic DNA of each subset. Produced via immunoSEQ multiplex PCR; TCRdb's table is partial and in-frame only. The sample contains some 1,900,000 clones, approximately 95% of which appear only once. Positively selected for CCR7, the CD45RO-negative cells used as naive CD8 cells excluded terminally differentiated effector memory CD45RA+ cells. V is TRBV28 and J is TRBJ1-4; TRBD1 matches 9 bases. This clonotype was sampled from a man younger than 35 in good health. The material sequenced was naive CD8+ T cells sorted from blood. The CDR3 sequence: CASSSFYLGQGLARGTNEKLFF. The CDR3 coding sequence is TGTGCCAGCAGCTCATTCTATCTCGGACAGGGGTTGGCGCGAGGAACTAATGAAAAACTGTTTTTT.